The rows below give T cell receptor beta chains drawn from one sample of a study of OX40 agonist ivuxolimab in advanced cancers. Clones were sequenced by immunoSEQ multiplex PCR, and TCRdb holds only the in-frame ones, with some missing. The repertoire has about 120,000 clones, more than 70% of them found once; the top ten carry 0.27%. The sequenced sample was CD4+ or CD8+ T cells sorted from blood, obtained in a trial of the OX40 agonist ivuxolimab. These receptors were collected from an adult with an advanced solid tumor such as melanoma, head and neck, liver or kidney cancer. CDR3s include the opening cysteine and the closing phenylalanine or tryptophan. A D gene is named only where the DNA matches it firmly. Only part of the rows carry a size: once, few, many, or a class if the clone is expanded.

>-|TRBJ2-7|TRBD2|TRBV19
CASSIQTAGEYEQYF
TGTGCCAGTAGTATACAAACAGCGGGAGAATACGAGCAGTACTTC
>-|TRBJ1-3|TRBD1|TRBV9
CASSVGTDFGNTIYF
TGTGCCAGCAGCGTGGGGACAGACTTTGGAAACACCATATATTTT
>-|TRBJ2-5|TRBD1|TRBV28
CASSTGTGAQETQYF
TGTGCCAGCAGTACCGGGACAGGGGCCCAAGAGACCCAGTACTTC
>-|TRBJ2-3|-|TRBV7-2
CASSLVSQGADTQYF
TGTGCCAGCAGCTTAGTATCACAGGGAGCAGATACGCAGTATTTT
>-|TRBJ1-5|TRBD1|TRBV27
CASSLGTGAGRPQHF
TGTGCCAGCAGTTTGGGTACAGGGGCCGGTCGGCCCCAGCATTTT
>-|TRBJ1-3|-|TRBV5-1
CASSLEGQPGNTIYF
TGCGCCAGCAGCTTAGAAGGACAGCCTGGAAACACCATATATTTT
>-|TRBJ1-5|-|TRBV6-6
CASSYPITVSNQPQHF
TGTGCCAGCAGTTACCCCATAACAGTAAGCAATCAGCCCCAGCATTTT
>-|TRBJ2-2|-|TRBV7-3
CASSPGGWTGELFF
TGTGCCAGCAGCCCCGGGGGATGGACCGGGGAGCTGTTTTTT
>-|TRBJ1-6|-|TRBV30
CAWSTTPRPLHF
TGTGCCTGGAGTACTACACCCCGACCCCTCCACTTT
>-|TRBJ2-7|TRBD2|TRBV28
CASSTPGLIPYEQYF
TGTGCCAGCAGTACCCCGGGACTAATTCCCTACGAGCAGTACTTC
>-|TRBJ2-2|-|TRBV7-7
CASSSHETGELFF
TGTGCTAGCAGCTCCCACGAGACCGGGGAGCTGTTTTTT
>-|TRBJ2-7|-|TRBV5-1
CASSLGGLYEQYF
TGCGCCAGCAGCTTGGGGGGCCTCTACGAGCAGTACTTC
>-|TRBJ1-4|-|TRBV9
CASSVAGEKLFF
TGTGCCAGCAGCGTAGCTGGTGAAAAACTGTTTTTT
>-|TRBJ2-1|-|TRBV9
CASRTDPSSYNEQFF
TGTGCCAGCAGAACGGACCCTAGCTCCTACAATGAGCAGTTCTTC
>few|TRBJ1-2|-|TRBV6-6
CASSYDRSGSRGYTF
TGTGCCAGCAGTTACGATCGGTCGGGATCGCGAGGCTACACCTTC
>-|TRBJ1-1|-|TRBV4-2
CASSQVGTQNTEAFF
TGTGCCAGCAGCCAAGTAGGAACTCAGAACACTGAAGCTTTCTTT
>-|TRBJ1-1|-|TRBV30
CAWSLDSNTEAFF
TGTGCCTGGAGTTTGGACAGTAACACTGAAGCTTTCTTT
>-|TRBJ1-5|-|TRBV7-2
CASSLSPGDNQPQHF
TGTGCCAGCAGCTTAAGTCCAGGGGATAATCAGCCCCAGCATTTT
>-|TRBJ1-1|-|TRBV6-6
CASSYSTGDAFF
TGTGCCAGCAGTTACTCGACCGGGGATGCTTTCTTT
>-|TRBJ2-7|TRBD1|TRBV27
CASSSWDSSSEQYF
TGTGCCAGCAGTTCGTGGGACAGCTCGTCCGAGCAGTACTTC
>-|TRBJ1-2|-|TRBV9
CASSVATGDGYTF
TGTGCCAGCAGCGTAGCTACGGGGGATGGCTACACCTTC
>-|TRBJ1-6|-|TRBV5-4
CASSLGRNNSPLHF
TGTGCCAGCAGCTTGGGACGGAATAATTCACCCCTCCACTTT
>-|TRBJ1-6|-|TRBV4-3
CASSQRTAEGPTNSPLHF
TGCGCCAGCAGCCAAAGAACTGCAGAAGGGCCAACTAATTCACCCCTCCACTTT
>-|TRBJ1-1|-|TRBV6-5
CASSYRRMNTEAFF
TGTGCCAGCAGTTACCGGAGAATGAACACTGAAGCTTTCTTT
>few|TRBJ1-1|-|TRBV6-5
CASSVGHEAFF
TGTGCCAGCAGTGTGGGCCATGAAGCTTTCTTT
>-|TRBJ2-7|TRBD2|TRBV18
CASSRERGGYDEQYF
TGTGCCAGCTCGCGGGAGAGGGGAGGATACGACGAGCAGTACTTC
>-|TRBJ1-2|-|TRBV6-5
CASSYISGPGYTF
TGTGCCAGCAGTTACATTTCTGGGCCTGGCTACACCTTC
>-|TRBJ2-2|-|TRBV6-5
CASSYVRPNTGELFF
TGTGCCAGCAGTTACGTCAGACCGAACACCGGGGAGCTGTTTTTT
>once|TRBJ1-5|-|TRBV15
CATSRGGGPSPQHF
TGTGCCACCAGCAGAGGGGGGGGTCCGTCGCCCCAGCATTTT
>-|TRBJ2-5|TRBD2|TRBV9
CASSPSELAVFQETQYF
TGTGCCAGCAGCCCCTCCGAACTAGCGGTATTCCAAGAGACCCAGTACTTC
>-|TRBJ2-7|-|TRBV9
CASSVDAMGEQYF
TGTGCCAGCAGCGTAGACGCGATGGGGGAGCAGTACTTC
>-|TRBJ1-4|-|TRBV10-3
CAISESGGLGEKLFF
TGTGCCATCAGTGAGTCAGGGGGTTTGGGCGAAAAACTGTTTTTT
>-|TRBJ1-5|-|TRBV30
CAWSGGMGGYQPQHF
TGTGCCTGGAGTGGCGGAATGGGTGGTTATCAACCCCAGCATTTT
>-|TRBJ2-4|-|TRBV28
CASSQPAEAKNIQYF
TGTGCCAGCAGCCAACCAGCGGAGGCCAAAAACATTCAGTACTTC
>-|TRBJ2-6|-|TRBV4-3
CASSPGASRGANVLTF
TGCGCCAGCAGCCCGGGTGCTAGTCGTGGGGCCAACGTCCTGACTTTC
>-|TRBJ2-7|-|TRBV5-5
CASSLYAGPTYEQYF
TGTGCCAGCAGCTTGTACGCAGGACCCACCTACGAGCAGTACTTC
>-|TRBJ2-7|-|TRBV5-6
CASSLVGDASYEQYF
TGTGCCAGCAGCTTGGTTGGCGACGCTAGCTACGAGCAGTACTTC
>-|TRBJ2-7|TRBD1|TRBV6-1
CASKFRDSTYEQYF
TGTGCCAGCAAATTCCGGGACAGCACCTACGAGCAGTACTTC
>-|TRBJ2-7|TRBD1|TRBV6-6
CASRMGQGYEQYF
TGTGCCAGCAGAATGGGACAGGGCTACGAGCAGTACTTC
>-|TRBJ1-4|-|TRBV7-8
CASSQRGRGTNEKLFF
TGTGCCAGCAGTCAGAGAGGCAGGGGAACTAATGAAAAACTGTTTTTT
>-|TRBJ1-1|-|TRBV7-2
CASSLTGGSEAFF
TGTGCCAGCAGCTTAACCGGGGGATCTGAAGCTTTCTTT
>-|TRBJ1-5|-|TRBV15
CATSRDEQPQHF
TGTGCCACCAGCAGAGACGAACAGCCCCAGCATTTT
>few|TRBJ2-3|-|TRBV10-3
CAISESRDSSTDTQYF
TGTGCCATCAGTGAGTCGAGGGACTCGAGCACAGATACGCAGTATTTT
>-|TRBJ2-1|TRBD2|TRBV7-2
CASSLESGRPYNEQFF
TGTGCCAGCAGCTTAGAGAGCGGGAGACCTTACAATGAGCAGTTCTTC
>-|TRBJ1-5|-|TRBV7-9
CASSLSLVNQPQHF
TGTGCCAGCAGCTTAAGTCTGGTCAATCAGCCCCAGCATTTT